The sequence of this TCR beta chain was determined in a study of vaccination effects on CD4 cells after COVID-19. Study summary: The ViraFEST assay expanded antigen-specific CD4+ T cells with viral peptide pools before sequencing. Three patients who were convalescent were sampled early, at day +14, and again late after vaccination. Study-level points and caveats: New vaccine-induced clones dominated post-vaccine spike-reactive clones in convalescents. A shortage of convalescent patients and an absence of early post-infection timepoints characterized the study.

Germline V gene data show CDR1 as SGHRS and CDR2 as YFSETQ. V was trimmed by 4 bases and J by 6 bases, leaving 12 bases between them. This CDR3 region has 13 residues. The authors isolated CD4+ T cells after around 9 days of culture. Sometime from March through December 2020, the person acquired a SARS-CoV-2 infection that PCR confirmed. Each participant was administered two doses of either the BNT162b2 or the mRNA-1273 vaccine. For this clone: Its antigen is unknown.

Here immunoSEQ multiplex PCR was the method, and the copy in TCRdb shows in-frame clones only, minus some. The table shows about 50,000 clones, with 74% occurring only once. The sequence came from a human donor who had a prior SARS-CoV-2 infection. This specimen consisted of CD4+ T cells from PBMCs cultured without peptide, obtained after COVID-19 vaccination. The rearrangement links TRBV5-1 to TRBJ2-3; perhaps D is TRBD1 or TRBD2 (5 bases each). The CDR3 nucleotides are TGCGCCAGCAGCCGGGACCTGGTGGATACGCAGTATTTT. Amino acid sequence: CASSRDLVDTQYF. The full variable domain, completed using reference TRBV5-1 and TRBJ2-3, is KAGVTQTPRYLIKTRGQQVTLSCSPISGHRSVSWYQQTPGQGLQFLFEYFSETQRNKGNFPGRFSGRQFSNSRSEMNVSTLELGDSALYLCASSRDLVDTQYFGPGTRLTVL.